The 5 T cell receptor beta chains below come from one sample, sequenced in a study of shared clonotypes between healthy human individuals. Sequenced by immunoSEQ multiplex PCR; TCRdb stores in-frame clones only, minus some. The sample lists 450,000 to 500,000 clones, more than 75% occurring once. The sequenced sample consisted of PBMCs. Source of these receptors: a woman aged 35 to 49 in good health. Some clones in this sample may be carry-over from other donors' samples.

This chain links TRBV5-1 with TRBJ2-7; D remains unclear. The germline gives CDR1 SGHRS, CDR2 YFSETQ. This CDR3 comprises 14 residues. V lost 4 bases, J lost 6 bases, and 17 bases lay in between. CDR3 protein: CASSRYSKGGEQYF. CDR3 bases: TGCGCCAGCAGCAGATACAGTAAGGGCGGCGAGCAGTACTTC. Full variable domain (remainder filled in from reference TRBV5-1 and TRBJ2-7): KAGVTQTPRYLIKTRGQQVTLSCSPISGHRSVSWYQQTPGQGLQFLFEYFSETQRNKGNFPGRFSGRQFSNSRSEMNVSTLELGDSALYLCASSRYSKGGEQYFGPGTRLTVT.

The chain employs TRBV27 and TRBJ2-7; D is undetermined. V lost 4 bases and J 0 bases, leaving 13 bases between the germline ends. This CDR3 has 15 amino acids. Germline CDR1 reads MNHEY; CDR2 reads SMNVEV (reference sequence). In DNA, the CDR3 is TGTGCCAGCAGTTCATCCCCGGGCCTCTCCTACGAGCAGTACTTC. Its translation: CASSSSPGLSYEQYF.

V usage is TRBV6-6 and J usage is TRBJ2-7; weak D call: TRBD1 (6 bases). The germline V gene has CDR1 MNHNY and CDR2 SVGAGI (reference sequence). The CDR3 has 14 amino acids. V was shortened by 6 bases and J by 2 bases, with 14 bases between the two germline ends. The CDR3 reads CASSGQLGTYEQYF. The CDR3 bases are TGTGCCAGCAGCGGACAGTTAGGAACCTACGAGCAGTACTTC.

V usage is TRBV2 and J usage is TRBJ2-2, with D possibly TRBD1 on 7 matching bases. V lost 4 bases to trimming and J lost 6 bases, with 15 bases between them. Germline V gene sequence: CDR1 SNHLY, CDR2 FYNNEI. The CDR3 spans 15 residues. CDR3 residues: CASSGSGRGAGELFF. CDR3 nucleotide sequence: TGTGCCAGCAGTGGGAGCGGCAGGGGGGCCGGGGAGCTGTTTTTT.

The CDR3 bases are TGTGCCAGCAGTGAATACCAGGGGAGCAATTCACCCCTCCACTTT. Amino acid sequence: CASSEYQGSNSPLHF. This chain uses TRBV2 with TRBJ1-6; a weak D match, TRBD1 (6 bases). CDR3 size: 15 residues. Germline V gene lookup returns CDR1 SNHLY and CDR2 FYNNEI. The V gene lost 2 bases and the J gene lost 7 bases, with 12 bases spanning the gap.